A single sample gave rise to the 32 T cell receptor beta chains below, sequenced in a study of cytomegalovirus exposure and HLA in healthy donors. Assay used: immunoSEQ multiplex PCR; TCRdb lists only in-frame clones, some missing. This table holds 150,000 to 200,000 clones, roughly 85% found once. The sequenced sample consisted of PBMCs. The receptor source for this set is a young man in good health and CMV-seropositive.

The CDR3 DNA reads as TGTGCCAGCAGCTTAATAGCGGGAGGCTACAATGAGCAGTTCTTC. Encoded protein: CASSLIAGGYNEQFF. The J gene is TRBJ2-1, the V gene TRBV7-3, with 10 positions matching TRBD2. The CDR3 runs 15 residues. Germline values: CDR1 SGHTA, CDR2 FQGTGA. V dropped 1 base and J dropped 3; count of bases not matched to a gene: 0.

The V gene is TRBV16, the J gene TRBJ1-1; D perhaps matches TRBD1 (6 bases). This CDR3 region has 15 residues. Trimming stripped 4 bases from V and 5 bases from J, with 17 bases between. Germline CDR1 and CDR2: KGHSY and FQNENV. This CDR3 is CASSPNPIGGTEAFF. For the CDR3, the DNA is TGTGCCAGCAGCCCCAACCCCATAGGGGGAACTGAAGCTTTCTTT.

The rearrangement links TRBV6-1 to TRBJ2-7; 8 bases map to TRBD1. The CDR3 runs to 15 residues. J was trimmed by 4 bases and V by 6 bases; bases with no gene match: 11. The germline V gene encodes CDR1 MNHNS and CDR2 SASEGT. CDR3 sequence (DNA): TGTGCCAGCAGCACCGGGACAGGTGGGGGTTACGAGCAGTACTTC. It encodes CASSTGTGGGYEQYF.

The chain uses TRBV7-2 and TRBJ1-5; TRBD1 is a possible D gene (5 bases). Deletions cut 5 bases from V and 8 bases from J, with 16 bases between. The CDR3 runs to 14 residues. Germline V CDR1 and CDR2: SGHTA, FQGNSA. The CDR3, as DNA: TGTGCCAGCAGCACCCCAGGGTCAATCGAGCCCCAGCATTTT. As protein: CASSTPGSIEPQHF.

The chain is built from TRBV11-3 and TRBJ2-1; tentative D call: TRBD2 (5 bases). CDR1 is SGHNT, CDR2 YENEEA, per germline. Trimming cost V 4 bases and J 2 bases, with 18 bases left between them. This CDR3 is 17 amino acids long. CDR3 amino acids: CASSWPLDGKTYNEQFF. CDR3 nucleotide sequence: TGTGCCAGCAGCTGGCCTTTGGACGGGAAAACCTACAATGAGCAGTTCTTC.

This chain joins TRBV29-1 and TRBJ1-1, with D perhaps matching TRBD1 (5 bases). The germline gives CDR1 SQVTM, CDR2 ANQGSEA. V shed 4 bases and J shed 11 bases, with 14 bases lying between them. The CDR3 spans 11 residues. Here the CDR3 DNA reads TGCAGCGTTGTCAAAGGGGTCGGCGCTTTCTTT. Translation gives CSVVKGVGAFF.

This chain connects TRBV13 to TRBJ2-7; 9 bases agree with TRBD2. J was trimmed by 0 bases and V by 3 bases; bases with no gene match: 3. The CDR3 is made up of 15 amino acids. CDR1 is PRHDT, CDR2 FYEKMQ, per germline (reference sequence). The CDR3 nucleotides are TGTGCCAGCAGCTTCGGCGGGGGGGGCTCCTACGAGCAGTACTTC. This sequence encodes CASSFGGGGSYEQYF.

This chain uses TRBV29-1 with TRBJ2-2; D gene unclear. The V end lost 1 base, the J end lost 0 bases, and 9 bases lay between the germline ends. Germline-derived CDR1 and CDR2 are SQVTM and ANQGSEA. The length of the CDR3 is 15 residues. The CDR3 nucleotides are TGCAGCGTTGAAGGAGCCGCCCCGAACACCGGGGAGCTGTTTTTT. Translation gives CSVEGAAPNTGELFF.

This clone was seen more than once but under ten times. The rearrangement links TRBV9 to TRBJ1-6; D gene uncertain. The length of the CDR3 is 16 residues. Germline CDR1 reads SGDLS; CDR2 reads YYNGEE. V lost 4 bases, J lost 0 bases, and 11 bases lay in between. As DNA, the CDR3 is TGTGCCAGCAGCCAAGGGAGGCCCTCCTATAATTCACCCCTCCACTTT. It translates to CASSQGRPSYNSPLHF.

The CDR3 nucleotides read TGTGCCAGCAGTTTAGGGCAGACCTCCAACACAGATACGCAGTATTTT. It is translated as CASSLGQTSNTDTQYF. This sequence joins TRBV28 and TRBJ2-3; D unclear. Germline V CDR1 and CDR2: MDHEN, SYDVKM. The ends were cut back, 2 bases at V and 2 bases at J, with 14 bases in the middle. This CDR3 comprises 16 residues.

The chain couples TRBV28 to TRBJ2-1; 7 bases fit TRBD2. The CDR3 consists of 17 residues. The germline gives CDR1 MDHEN, CDR2 SYDVKM. J was trimmed by 2 bases and V by 8 bases; bases with no gene match: 15. The CDR3: CASLSLGGRAPYNEQFF. CDR3 coding DNA: TGTGCCAGCCTATCCTTAGGAGGGAGGGCCCCCTACAATGAGCAGTTCTTC.

CDR3 sequence reads: CASSSDRDVNTEAFF. As DNA, the CDR3 is TGTGCCAGCAGTTCCGACAGGGATGTGAACACTGAAGCTTTCTTT. The chain carries TRBV28 and TRBJ1-1; 7 nucleotides agree with TRBD1. Looked up from germline, CDR1 is MDHEN and CDR2 is SYDVKM. The J segment lost 0 bases and the V segment lost 4 bases, leaving 5 bases of the junction unmatched. The CDR3 spans 15 residues.

The V gene is TRBV27, the J gene TRBJ1-2; perhaps TRBD1 as D (6 bases). The germline V and J ends were trimmed by 8 bases and 6 bases, with 16 bases remaining between them. The CDR3 totals 13 residues. The germline V gene has CDR1 MNHEY and CDR2 SMNVEV (reference sequence). The CDR3 spells CASSVGGHDGYTF. CDR3 coding DNA: TGTGCCAGCTCCGTGGGGGGGCATGATGGCTACACCTTC.

The V call is TRBV25-1, the J call TRBJ1-2; D unclear. This CDR3 has 11 residues. Germline-derived CDR1 and CDR2 are MGHDK and SYGVNS. V was pared by 4 bases and J by 5 bases, with 5 bases between. As DNA, the CDR3 is TGTGCCAGCAGTGGCGATTATGGCTACACCTTC. This encodes CASSGDYGYTF.

This rearrangement joins TRBV7-9 to TRBJ2-2; TRBD2 matches 8 bases. The V segment lost 5 bases and the J segment 0 bases; nucleotides outside the gene matches: 2. The germline CDR1 and CDR2 sequences are SEHNR and FQNEAQ (reference sequence). This CDR3 spans 15 amino acids. The DNA of the CDR3 is TGTGCCAGCAGCCGGACTAGCTCGAACACCGGGGAGCTGTTTTTT. Encoded protein: CASSRTSSNTGELFF.

This clone was picked up one time. J is TRBJ2-7 and V is TRBV6-6, with TRBD1 matching 9 bases. The J segment lost 5 bases and the V segment lost 6 bases, leaving 8 bases of the junction unmatched. The CDR3 length is 14 residues. Per germline, CDR1 MNHNY and CDR2 SVGAGI (reference sequence). The CDR3 region has the DNA TGTGCCAGCAGAGTAGGACAGGGGAGCCACGAGCAGTACTTC. Its protein is CASRVGQGSHEQYF.

V and J are TRBV13 and TRBJ1-4; perhaps TRBD1 as D (6 bases). Germline V CDR1 and CDR2: PRHDT, FYEKMQ (reference sequence). Trimming removed 5 bases at V and 8 bases at J, with 9 bases between. This CDR3 has 12 amino acids. CDR3 region: CASSAGQEKLFF. The CDR3 DNA reads as TGTGCCAGCAGCGCAGGACAGGAAAAACTGTTTTTT. Supplemented by reference TRBV13 and TRBJ1-4, the full variable domain reads AAGVIQSPRHLIKEKRETATLKCYPIPRHDTVYWYQQGPGQDPQFLISFYEKMQSDKGSIPDRFSAQQFSDYHSELNMSSLELGDSALYFCASSAGQEKLFFGSGTQLSVL.

The V gene is TRBV10-2, the J gene TRBJ2-7, with TRBD2 matching 8 bases. With V trimmed by 7 bases and J by 4 bases, 9 bases remained unmatched. This CDR3 is 14 amino acids long. The germline V gene has CDR1 WSHSY and CDR2 SAAADI. The CDR3 DNA sequence: TGCGCCAGCATCTCCGGGGGGGGGCGGTACGAGCAGTACTTC. This encodes CASISGGGRYEQYF.

The rearrangement joins TRBV6-5 to TRBJ2-7, with 11 nucleotides matching TRBD2. This CDR3 comprises 15 residues. The V gene's germline CDR1 is MNHEY and CDR2 SVGAGI. V shed 4 bases and J 2 bases; nucleotides not matched to a gene: 4. The CDR3 here is CASSFTSGGTYEQYF. CDR3 in DNA: TGTGCCAGCAGTTTCACTAGCGGGGGAACCTACGAGCAGTACTTC.

The genes are TRBV2 and TRBJ2-7; 7 bases line up with TRBD1. The V segment lost 6 bases and the J segment 1 base; nucleotides outside the gene matches: 6. Germline V CDR1 and CDR2: SNHLY, FYNNEI. This CDR3 is built from 14 residues. The CDR3 region has the DNA TGTGCCAGCAGGCCTGGGACAGCATCCTACGAGCAGTACTTC. Translation: CASRPGTASYEQYF.

This chain connects TRBV28 to TRBJ1-1; tentative D call: TRBD1 (5 bases). The germline V gene has CDR1 MDHEN and CDR2 SYDVKM. CDR3 length equals 11 residues. V shed 7 bases and J shed 7 bases, with 10 bases lying between them. CDR3 bases: TGTGCCAGCACCAGGGCGAATGAAGCTTTCTTT. The encoded protein is CASTRANEAFF. Full variable domain (rest looked up from reference TRBV28 and TRBJ1-1): DVKVTQSSRYLVKRTGEKVFLECVQDMDHENMFWYRQDPGLGLRLIYFSYDVKMKEKGDIPEGYSVSREKKERFSLILESASTNQTSMYLCASTRANEAFFGQGTRLTVV.

This rearrangement joins TRBV28 to TRBJ2-2, with D unresolved. The CDR3 extends over 15 amino acids. The V and J ends lost 3 bases and 2 bases respectively, with 10 bases between them. Germline V gene lookup returns CDR1 MDHEN and CDR2 SYDVKM. The chain's CDR3 is CASSLGSFNTGELFF. The CDR3 DNA follows: TGTGCCAGCAGTTTGGGCAGCTTTAACACCGGGGAGCTGTTTTTT.

The chain links TRBV27 to TRBJ1-1; 8 bases are shared with TRBD1. The CDR3 is made up of 14 amino acids. Looked up from germline, CDR1 is MNHEY and CDR2 is SMNVEV (reference sequence). With V trimmed by 5 bases and J by 5 bases, 7 bases remained unmatched. The CDR3 nucleotides read TGTGCCAGCAGTACCGACAGGGGAGAGACTGAAGCTTTCTTT. Protein product: CASSTDRGETEAFF.

This chain's CDR3 is CASRASGRYNEQFF. The CDR3 region has the DNA TGTGCCAGCAGAGCTAGCGGGAGATACAATGAGCAGTTCTTC. The chain joins TRBV28 to TRBJ2-1; TRBD2 agrees at 10 bases. The CDR3 is made up of 14 amino acids. The germline gives CDR1 MDHEN, CDR2 SYDVKM. The V and J ends lost 6 bases and 4 bases, in that order; junction bases with no gene match: 3.

As DNA, the CDR3 is TGTGCCAGCAGTTACTCGGCTAGCGGTCTTGACAATGAGCAGTTCTTC. This codes for CASSYSASGLDNEQFF. This chain uses TRBV6-6 with TRBJ2-1; 7 positions match TRBD2. This CDR3 is 16 amino acids long. Germline-derived CDR1 and CDR2 are MNHNY and SVGAGI (reference sequence). Trimming at V came to 0 bases and at J to 5 bases, leaving 7 bases not matched to a gene.

This clone was seen just once. J is TRBJ1-2 and V is TRBV6-5; TRBD1 agrees at 8 bases. V trimming: 5 bases; J trimming: 4 bases; junction bases outside the gene matches: 9. The CDR3 has 15 amino acids. Germline CDR1 reads MNHEY; CDR2 reads SVGAGI. CDR3 DNA sequence: TGTGCCAGCAGTGGGGCGGACAGGGCAGCCTATGGCTACACCTTC. The encoded protein is CASSGADRAAYGYTF.

J is TRBJ1-5 and V is TRBV28; the match to TRBD1 covers 7 bases. The CDR3 is made up of 15 amino acids. The ends lost 5 bases at V and 4 bases at J; junction bases unmatched: 8. Germline CDR1 is MDHEN and CDR2 is SYDVKM. The CDR3 here is CASSRNRDRNQPQHF. The CDR3 DNA follows: TGTGCCAGCAGTCGAAACCGGGACAGAAATCAGCCCCAGCATTTT.

The chain carries TRBV28 and TRBJ1-1, with a tentative D call TRBD1 (6 bases). The CDR3 spans 14 residues. From germline, CDR1 is MDHEN and CDR2 SYDVKM. Trimming cost V 7 bases and J 3 bases, with 15 bases left between them. The DNA for the CDR3 is TGTGCCAGCATTCGGGGGGGGCTGGACACTGAAGCTTTCTTT. It is translated as CASIRGGLDTEAFF.

This clone appeared once. The chain recombines TRBV7-9 with TRBJ2-1, with D perhaps matching TRBD2 (6 bases). Trimming left V 6 bases short and J 8 bases short, with 14 bases between. CDR1 SEHNR and CDR2 FQNEAQ come from the germline V gene (reference sequence). The CDR3 runs to 13 residues. CDR3 nucleotides: TGTGCCAGCAGTCCTCTGCGGGGAGATGAGCAGTTCTTC. Translation gives CASSPLRGDEQFF. Supplemented by reference TRBV7-9 and TRBJ2-1, the full variable domain reads DTGVSQNPRHKITKRGQNVTFRCDPISEHNRLYWYRQTLGQGPEFLTYFQNEAQLEKSRLLSDRFSAERPKGSFSTLEIQRTEQGDSAMYLCASSPLRGDEQFFGPGTRLTVL.

V gene TRBV9 combines with J gene TRBJ2-3; tentative D call: TRBD2 (6 bases). Trimming took 0 bases from V and 4 from J, leaving 9 bases between them. The CDR3 extends over 14 amino acids. CDR1 is SGDLS, CDR2 YYNGEE, per germline. CDR3 loop: CASSVGPGADTQYF. CDR3 coding DNA: TGTGCCAGCAGCGTAGGCCCGGGGGCAGATACGCAGTATTTT.

The chain has TRBV5-6 and TRBJ2-4; perhaps TRBD1 as D (6 bases). V was cut by 0 bases and J by 6 bases, with 7 bases left in between. CDR1 and CDR2 from the germline V gene are SGHDT and YYEEEE. CDR3 length equals 13 residues. In nucleotides, the CDR3 is TGTGCCAGCAGCTTGGACAGGGCAAACATTCAGTACTTC. It yields the protein CASSLDRANIQYF. Combining the CDR3 with reference TRBV5-6 and TRBJ2-4 gives the whole variable domain DAGVTQSPTHLIKTRGQQVTLRCSPKSGHDTVSWYQQALGQGPQFIFQYYEEEERQRGNFPDRFSGHQFPNYSSELNVNALLLGDSALYLCASSLDRANIQYFGAGTRLSVL.

The chain combines TRBV28 with TRBJ2-6; D might be TRBD1 (5 bases). Germline V lookup: CDR1 MDHEN, CDR2 SYDVKM. The CDR3 consists of 16 residues. V shed 6 bases and J shed 4 bases, with 16 bases lying between them. CDR3 coding DNA: TGTGCCAGCAGCTTGAGCAGGGTACGAGGGGCCAACGTCCTGACTTTC. Its protein is CASSLSRVRGANVLTF. Drawing the rest from reference TRBV28 and TRBJ2-6, the complete variable domain is DVKVTQSSRYLVKRTGEKVFLECVQDMDHENMFWYRQDPGLGLRLIYFSYDVKMKEKGDIPEGYSVSREKKERFSLILESASTNQTSMYLCASSLSRVRGANVLTFGAGSRLTVL.